This T cell receptor beta chain was found in a study of CD8 T cells in Susac syndrome. RNA amounts of roughly 0.45 to 1 ug underwent reverse transcription with random hexamers. TCRdb analysed the immunoSEQ multiplex PCR reads with MiXCR anew, one entry per CDR3 protein. The sample lists 150,000 to 200,000 distinct CDR3 sequences, 90% to 97% occurring once. Trimming took 6 bases from V and 1 from J; bases not matched to a gene: 5. This CDR3 has 15 residues. The germline V gene encodes CDR1 MNHEY and CDR2 SVGAGI. This rearrangement joins TRBV6-5 to TRBJ2-5, with 10 bases that match TRBD2. The sequence came from a human donor with Susac syndrome. Sequencing was done on a sample of CD4+ T cells from PBMCs. The CDR3 reads CASRLSGGAQETQYF. The CDR3 DNA is TGTGCCAGCAGACTGAGCGGGGGGGCCCAAGAGACCCAGTACTTC.